This TCR beta chain was sequenced for a study of OX40 agonist ivuxolimab in advanced cancers. At the level of the whole study: The costimulatory receptor OX40 (CD134) was targeted by ivuxolimab, a fully human IgG2 agonistic monoclonal antibody. Intravenous ivuxolimab was administered to patients every 2 weeks at six dose levels: 0.01, 0.1, 0.3, 1.5, 3 and 10 mg/kg. Of the approximately 54 dose-escalation patients, hepatocellular carcinoma was present in approximately 20, melanoma in approximately 15, renal cell carcinoma in 9 and head and neck cancer in 9. A male proportion of around 83% and a mean age of approximately 61 years, ranging from 23 to 79, were recorded for the dose-escalation cohort. Prior anti-PD-1, anti-PD-L1 or anti-CTLA-4 therapy was permitted, and approximately 40% of dose-escalation patients had received checkpoint inhibitors. Three dose-escalation patients achieved partial responses, one with hepatocellular carcinoma and two with cutaneous melanoma. Peripheral TCRbeta sequencing aimed to test whether ivuxolimab altered TCR sequence diversity and caused clonal T-cell expansion. The monotherapy dose-escalation portion (N ≈ 55 patients) of the phase I ivuxolimab trial is reported in the paper.

Patients with a history of autoimmune disease or receiving systemic immunosuppression were excluded from the trial. Peripheral blood for TCR sequencing was drawn from every dose cohort at baseline, at cycle 4 day 1 and at cycle 7 day 1. The samples were drawn from a first-in-human, open-label, multicenter phase I dose-escalation trial of ivuxolimab. Adults with locally advanced or metastatic head and neck squamous cell, hepatocellular, melanoma or renal cell carcinoma were enrolled in the trial. Before TCR sequencing, CD4+ T cells and CD8+ T cells from peripheral blood were sorted into separate populations. V is trimmed back by 0 bases and J by 6 bases, and the junction contains 12 bases that no gene match accounts for. Inclusive of the bounding cysteine and phenylalanine, the CDR3 is 17 residues long. Kept here is only the CDR3 DNA, which spans 51 bases and is read in frame from base 1. Sequences SGHRS (CDR1) and YFSETQ (CDR2) are obtained from the germline V gene.

The paper as a whole reports these results and caveats: In the 0.1-3.0 mg/kg groups, partial responders were among the patients with the lowest normalized peripheral clonal expansion, particularly in CD8+ T cells. The antigen specificity of the clonally expanded peripheral T cells was not determined. Low levels of normalized T-cell clonal expansion were also seen in some nonresponding patients. After ivuxolimab, CD8+ T cells had more expanded clones than CD4+ T cells on average. Clonal expansion of both CD4+ and CD8+ blood T cells was observed from baseline to week 6 at doses 0.1 to 3.0 mg/kg.

Details on this clone: What this receptor recognizes is not known. Per-base qualities were not stored, and no clone one base away is much larger.

For sequencing of the TCRbeta CDR3 region, genomic DNA was extracted from the sorted cells. TCRbeta CDR3 regions were sequenced using the immunoSEQ Assay. The source is immuneACCESS, and TCRdb retained only in-frame sequences with V and J called. Part of the clones is not carried over; for the studies checked, unresolved V genes explain less than half of this, and the remainder is unexplained. Here the sample has more than 9,500 clones; 90% occur a single time. The top ten hold 73% of the sample. The starting material was CD4+ or CD8+ T cells sorted from blood, obtained in a trial of the OX40 agonist ivuxolimab. Recombination linked TRBV5-1 to TRBJ2-3, with 8 bases in between that match TRBD2. The source is an adult with an advanced solid tumor such as melanoma, head and neck, liver or kidney cancer. The bases read TGCGCCAGCAGCTTGGATTTCGTAGGCGGGGGGTTGGATACGCAGTATTTT. It translates to CASSLDFVGGGLDTQYF.